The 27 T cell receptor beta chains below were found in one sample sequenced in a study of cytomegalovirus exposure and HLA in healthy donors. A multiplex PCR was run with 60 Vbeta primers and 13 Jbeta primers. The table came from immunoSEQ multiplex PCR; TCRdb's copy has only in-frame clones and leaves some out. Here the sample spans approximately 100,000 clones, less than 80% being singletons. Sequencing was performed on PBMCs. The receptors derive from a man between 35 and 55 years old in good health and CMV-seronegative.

CDR3 in amino acids: CASSDRPGANVLTF. The CDR3, as DNA: TGTGCCAGCAGCGACAGGCCTGGGGCCAACGTCCTGACTTTC. The chain joins TRBV2 to TRBJ2-6, with D tentatively TRBD1 (6 bases). The germline V gene encodes CDR1 SNHLY and CDR2 FYNNEI. Trimming removed 6 bases from V and 2 bases from J, with 8 bases in between. This CDR3 has 14 amino acids.

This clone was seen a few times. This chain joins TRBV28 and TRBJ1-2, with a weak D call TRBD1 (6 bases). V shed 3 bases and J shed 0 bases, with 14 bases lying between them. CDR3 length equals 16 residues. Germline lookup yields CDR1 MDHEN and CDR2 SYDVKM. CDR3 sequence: CASSLGEGGSNYGYTF. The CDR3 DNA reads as TGTGCCAGCAGTTTGGGGGAGGGGGGCTCTAACTATGGCTACACCTTC.

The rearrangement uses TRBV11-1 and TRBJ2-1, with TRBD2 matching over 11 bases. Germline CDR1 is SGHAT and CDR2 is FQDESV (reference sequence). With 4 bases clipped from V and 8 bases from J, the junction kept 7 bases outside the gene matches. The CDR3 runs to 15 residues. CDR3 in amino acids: CASSSRTSGGDEQFF. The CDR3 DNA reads TGTGCCAGCAGCTCCCGCACTAGCGGGGGAGATGAGCAGTTCTTC. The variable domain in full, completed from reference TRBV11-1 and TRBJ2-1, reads EAEVAQSPRYKITEKSQAVAFWCDPISGHATLYWYRQILGQGPELLVQFQDESVVDDSQLPKDRFSAERLKGVDSTLKIQPAELGDSAMYLCASSSRTSGGDEQFFGPGTRLTVL.

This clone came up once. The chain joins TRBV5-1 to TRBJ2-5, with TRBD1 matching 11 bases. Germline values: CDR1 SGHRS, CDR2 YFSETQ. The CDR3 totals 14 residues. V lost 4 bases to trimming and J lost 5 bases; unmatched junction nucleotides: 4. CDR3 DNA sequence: TGCGCCAGCAGCGGGGGGACAGGGGGTGAGACCCAGTACTTC. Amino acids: CASSGGTGGETQYF.

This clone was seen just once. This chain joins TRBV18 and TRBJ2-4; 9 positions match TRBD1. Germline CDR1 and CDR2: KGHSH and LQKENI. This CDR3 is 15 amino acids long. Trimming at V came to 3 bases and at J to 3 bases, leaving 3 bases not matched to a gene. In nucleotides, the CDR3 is TGTGCCAGCTCACCGCCGACAGGGGGCAAAAACATTCAGTACTTC. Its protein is CASSPPTGGKNIQYF.

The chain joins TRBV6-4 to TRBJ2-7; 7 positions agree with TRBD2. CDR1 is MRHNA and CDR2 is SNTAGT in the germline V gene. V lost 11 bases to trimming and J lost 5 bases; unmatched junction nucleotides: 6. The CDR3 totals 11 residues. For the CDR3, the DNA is TGTGCCCCAGGAGGACTAGACGAGCAGTACGTC. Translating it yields CAPGGLDEQYV.

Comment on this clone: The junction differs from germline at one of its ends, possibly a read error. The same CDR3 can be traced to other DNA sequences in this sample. The CDR3 reads CAITQGASYNEQFF. Here the CDR3 DNA reads TGCGCCATCACACAGGGGGCCTCCTACAATGAGCAGTTCTTC. The genes are TRBV10-3 and TRBJ2-1; 9 nucleotides line up with TRBD1. The CDR3 is 14 residues long. Germline values: CDR1 ENHRY, CDR2 SYGVKD.

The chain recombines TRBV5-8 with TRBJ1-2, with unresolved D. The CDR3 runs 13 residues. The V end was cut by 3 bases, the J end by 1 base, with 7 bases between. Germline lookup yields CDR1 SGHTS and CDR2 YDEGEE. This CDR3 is CASSSTDNYGYTF. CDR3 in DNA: TGTGCCAGCAGCTCCACAGATAACTATGGCTACACCTTC.

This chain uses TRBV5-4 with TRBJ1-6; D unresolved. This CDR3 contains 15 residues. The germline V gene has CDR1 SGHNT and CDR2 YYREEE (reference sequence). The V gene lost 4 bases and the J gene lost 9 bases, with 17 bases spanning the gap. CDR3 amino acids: CASSRRDREGSPLHF. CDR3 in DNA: TGTGCCAGCAGCCGACGTGATAGGGAGGGTTCACCCCTCCACTTT.

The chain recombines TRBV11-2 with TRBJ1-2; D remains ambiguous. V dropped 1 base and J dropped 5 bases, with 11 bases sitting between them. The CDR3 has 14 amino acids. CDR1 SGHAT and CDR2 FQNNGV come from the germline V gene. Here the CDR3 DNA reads TGTGCCAGCAGCTTAGGTAGCGTCACATATGGCTACACCTTC. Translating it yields CASSLGSVTYGYTF.

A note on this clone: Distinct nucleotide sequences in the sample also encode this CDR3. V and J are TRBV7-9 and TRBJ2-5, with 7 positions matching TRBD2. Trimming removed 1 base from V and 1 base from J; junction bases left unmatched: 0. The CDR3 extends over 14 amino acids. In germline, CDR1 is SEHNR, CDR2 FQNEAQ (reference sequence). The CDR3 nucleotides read TGTGCCAGCAGCTTAGGACTAGCCCAAGAGACCCAGTACTTC. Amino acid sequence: CASSLGLAQETQYF.

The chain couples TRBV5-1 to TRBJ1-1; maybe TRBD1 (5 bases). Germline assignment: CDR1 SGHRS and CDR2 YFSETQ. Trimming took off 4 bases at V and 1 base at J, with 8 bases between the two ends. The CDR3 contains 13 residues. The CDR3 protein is CASSPGQNTEAFF. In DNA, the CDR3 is TGCGCCAGCAGCCCCGGACAGAACACTGAAGCTTTCTTT.

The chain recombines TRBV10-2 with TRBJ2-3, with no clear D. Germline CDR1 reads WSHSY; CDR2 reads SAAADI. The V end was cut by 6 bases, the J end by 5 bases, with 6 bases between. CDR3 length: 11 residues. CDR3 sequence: CASSRGDTQYF. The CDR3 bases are TGCGCCAGCAGCCGCGGAGATACGCAGTATTTT.

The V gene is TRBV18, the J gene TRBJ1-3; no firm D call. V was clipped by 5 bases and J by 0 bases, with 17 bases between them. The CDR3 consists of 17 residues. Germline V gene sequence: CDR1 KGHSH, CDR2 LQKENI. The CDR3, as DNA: TGTGCCAGCTCATCTTTAGCGGACGTTAGCTCTGGAAACACCATATATTTT. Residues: CASSSLADVSSGNTIYF.

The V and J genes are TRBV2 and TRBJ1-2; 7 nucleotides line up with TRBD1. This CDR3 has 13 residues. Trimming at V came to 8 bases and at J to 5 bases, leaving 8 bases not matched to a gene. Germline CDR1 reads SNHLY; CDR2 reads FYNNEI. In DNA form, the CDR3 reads TGTGCCAGCTATGACAGGGTAGGATATGGCTACACCTTC. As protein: CASYDRVGYGYTF.

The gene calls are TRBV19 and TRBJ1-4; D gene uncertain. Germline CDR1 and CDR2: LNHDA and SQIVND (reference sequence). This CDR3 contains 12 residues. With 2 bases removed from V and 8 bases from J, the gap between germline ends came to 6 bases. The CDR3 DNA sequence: TGTGCCAGTAGTATAACGGGGGAAAAACTGTTTTTT. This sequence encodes CASSITGEKLFF. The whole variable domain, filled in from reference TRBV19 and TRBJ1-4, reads DGGITQSPKYLFRKEGQNVTLSCEQNLNHDAMYWYRQDPGQGLRLIYYSQIVNDFQKGDIAEGYSVSREKKESFPLTVTSAQKNPTAFYLCASSITGEKLFFGSGTQLSVL.

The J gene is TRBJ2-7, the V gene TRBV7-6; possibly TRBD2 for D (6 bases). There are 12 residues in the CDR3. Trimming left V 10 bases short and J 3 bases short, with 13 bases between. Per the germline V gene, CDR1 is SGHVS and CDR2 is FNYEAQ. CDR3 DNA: TGTGCCACCGGAGGGTTATACTACGAGCAGTACGTC. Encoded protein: CATGGLYYEQYV.

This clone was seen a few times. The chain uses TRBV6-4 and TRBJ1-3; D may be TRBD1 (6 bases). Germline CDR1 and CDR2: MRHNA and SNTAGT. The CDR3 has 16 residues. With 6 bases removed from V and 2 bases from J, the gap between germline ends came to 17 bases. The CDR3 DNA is TGTGCCAGCAGCCGCGGGGGCCTAGGAACTGGAAACACCATATATTTT. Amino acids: CASSRGGLGTGNTIYF.

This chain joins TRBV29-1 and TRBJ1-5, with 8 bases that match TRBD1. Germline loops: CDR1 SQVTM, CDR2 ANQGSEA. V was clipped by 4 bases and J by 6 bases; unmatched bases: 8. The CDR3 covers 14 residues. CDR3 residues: CSVATGVMSQPQHF. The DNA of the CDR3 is TGCAGCGTTGCGACAGGGGTGATGAGTCAGCCCCAGCATTTT. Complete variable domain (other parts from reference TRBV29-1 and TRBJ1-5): SAVISQKPSRDICQRGTSLTIQCQVDSQVTMMFWYRQQPGQSLTLIATANQGSEATYESGFVIDKFPISRPNLTFSTLTVSNMSPEDSSIYLCSVATGVMSQPQHFGDGTRLSIL.

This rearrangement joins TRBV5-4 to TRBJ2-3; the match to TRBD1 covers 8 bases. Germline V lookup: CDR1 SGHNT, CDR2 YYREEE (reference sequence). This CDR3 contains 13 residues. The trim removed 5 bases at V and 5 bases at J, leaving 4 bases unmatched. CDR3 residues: CASRVTGGDTQYF. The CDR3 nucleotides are TGTGCCAGCAGGGTTACAGGGGGAGATACGCAGTATTTT.

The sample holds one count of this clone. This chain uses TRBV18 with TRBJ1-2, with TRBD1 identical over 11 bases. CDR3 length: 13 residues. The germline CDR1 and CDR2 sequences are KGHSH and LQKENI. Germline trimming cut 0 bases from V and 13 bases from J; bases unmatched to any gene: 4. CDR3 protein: CASSPPGQGAPTF. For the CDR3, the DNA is TGTGCCAGCTCACCACCCGGACAGGGGGCGCCCACCTTC.

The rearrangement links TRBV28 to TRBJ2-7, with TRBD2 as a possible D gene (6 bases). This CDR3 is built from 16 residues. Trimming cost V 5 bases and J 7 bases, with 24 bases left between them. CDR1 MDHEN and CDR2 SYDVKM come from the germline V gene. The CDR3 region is CASSLREPGVGSEQYV. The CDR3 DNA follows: TGTGCCAGCAGTCTCCGGGAGCCCGGGGTGGGGTCGGAGCAGTACGTC.

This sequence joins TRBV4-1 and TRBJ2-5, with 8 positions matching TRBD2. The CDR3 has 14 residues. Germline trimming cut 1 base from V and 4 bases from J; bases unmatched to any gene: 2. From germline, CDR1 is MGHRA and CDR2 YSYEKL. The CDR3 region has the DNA TGCGCCAGCAGCCAAGGACTAGCGCCAGAGACCCAGTACTTC. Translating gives CASSQGLAPETQYF.

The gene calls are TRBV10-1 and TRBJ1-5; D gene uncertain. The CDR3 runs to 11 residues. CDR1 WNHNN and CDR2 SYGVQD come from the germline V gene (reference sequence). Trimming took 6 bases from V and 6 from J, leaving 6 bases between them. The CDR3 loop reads CASRGVQPQHF. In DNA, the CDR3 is TGCGCCAGCAGGGGCGTTCAGCCCCAGCATTTT.

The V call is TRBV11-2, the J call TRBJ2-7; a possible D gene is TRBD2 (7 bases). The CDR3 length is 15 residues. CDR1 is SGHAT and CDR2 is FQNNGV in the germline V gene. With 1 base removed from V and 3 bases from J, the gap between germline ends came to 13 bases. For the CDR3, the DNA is TGTGCCAGCAGCTTAGGTCTAGGGGGGGGCTACGAGCAGTACGTC. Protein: CASSLGLGGGYEQYV.

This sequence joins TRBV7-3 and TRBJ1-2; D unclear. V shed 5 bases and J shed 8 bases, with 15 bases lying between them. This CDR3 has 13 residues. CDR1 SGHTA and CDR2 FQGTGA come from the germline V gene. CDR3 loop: CASSPTSDSGYTF. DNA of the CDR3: TGTGCCAGCAGCCCGACCTCGGACTCGGGCTACACCTTC.

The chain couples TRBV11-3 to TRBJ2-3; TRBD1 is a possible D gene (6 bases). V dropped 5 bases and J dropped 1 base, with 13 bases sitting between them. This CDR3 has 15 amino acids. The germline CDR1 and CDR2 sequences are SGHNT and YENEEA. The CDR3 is CASSPQEGGTDTQYF. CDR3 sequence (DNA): TGTGCCAGCAGCCCCCAAGAGGGGGGCACAGATACGCAGTATTTT.